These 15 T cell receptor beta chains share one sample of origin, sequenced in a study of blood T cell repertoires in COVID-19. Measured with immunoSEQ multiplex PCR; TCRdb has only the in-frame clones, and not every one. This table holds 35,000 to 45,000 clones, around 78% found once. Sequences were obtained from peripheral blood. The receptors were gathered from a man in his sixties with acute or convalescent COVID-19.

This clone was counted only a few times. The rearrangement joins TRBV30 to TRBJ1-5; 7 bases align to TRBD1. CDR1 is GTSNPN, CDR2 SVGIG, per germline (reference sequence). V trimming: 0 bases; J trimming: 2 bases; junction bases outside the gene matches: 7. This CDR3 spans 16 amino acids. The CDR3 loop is CAWSVLGGTGNQPQHF. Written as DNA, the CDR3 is TGTGCCTGGAGTGTACTGGGCGGGACAGGCAATCAGCCCCAGCATTTT.

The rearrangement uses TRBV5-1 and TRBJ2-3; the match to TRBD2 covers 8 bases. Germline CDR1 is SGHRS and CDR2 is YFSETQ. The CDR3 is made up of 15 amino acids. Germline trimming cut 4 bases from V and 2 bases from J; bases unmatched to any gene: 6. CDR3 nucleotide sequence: TGCGCCAGCAGCCCAGCGGGGGTATCCACAGATACGCAGTATTTT. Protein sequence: CASSPAGVSTDTQYF.

CDR3 region: CASSFSSGYQETQYF. The CDR3, as DNA: TGTGCCAGCAGTTTCTCTAGCGGATACCAAGAGACCCAGTACTTC. The rearrangement uses TRBV28 and TRBJ2-5, with 7 bases lining up with TRBD2. CDR1 is MDHEN, CDR2 SYDVKM, per germline. This CDR3 comprises 15 residues. The junction had 4 bases not matched to a gene; V was cut back by 3 bases and J by 0 bases. The full variable domain, rest sourced from reference TRBV28 and TRBJ2-5, is DVKVTQSSRYLVKRTGEKVFLECVQDMDHENMFWYRQDPGLGLRLIYFSYDVKMKEKGDIPEGYSVSREKKERFSLILESASTNQTSMYLCASSFSSGYQETQYFGPGTRLLVL.

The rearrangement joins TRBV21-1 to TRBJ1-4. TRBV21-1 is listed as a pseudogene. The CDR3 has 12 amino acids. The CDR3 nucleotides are TGTGCCCCTAGCGCCCTGCTCGAAAAACTGTTTTTT. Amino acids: CAPSALLEKLFF.

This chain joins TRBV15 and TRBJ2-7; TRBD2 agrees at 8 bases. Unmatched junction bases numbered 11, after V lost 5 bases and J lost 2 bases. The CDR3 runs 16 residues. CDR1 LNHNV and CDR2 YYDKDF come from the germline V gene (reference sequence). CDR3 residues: CATSYQLTGGAYEQYF. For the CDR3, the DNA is TGTGCCACCAGCTACCAACTAACGGGAGGGGCCTACGAGCAGTACTTC.

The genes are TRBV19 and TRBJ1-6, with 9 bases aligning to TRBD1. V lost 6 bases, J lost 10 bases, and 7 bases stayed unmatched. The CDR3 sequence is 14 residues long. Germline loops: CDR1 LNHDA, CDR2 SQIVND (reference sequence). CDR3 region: CASSLDRGMSPLHF. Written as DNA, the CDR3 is TGTGCCAGTAGCCTGGACAGGGGTATGTCACCCCTCCACTTT.

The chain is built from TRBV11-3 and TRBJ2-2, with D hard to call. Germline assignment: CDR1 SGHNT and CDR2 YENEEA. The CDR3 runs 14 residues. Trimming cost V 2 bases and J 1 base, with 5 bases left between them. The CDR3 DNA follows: TGTGCCAGCAGCTTACACATGAACACCGGGGAGCTGTTTTTT. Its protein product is CASSLHMNTGELFF.

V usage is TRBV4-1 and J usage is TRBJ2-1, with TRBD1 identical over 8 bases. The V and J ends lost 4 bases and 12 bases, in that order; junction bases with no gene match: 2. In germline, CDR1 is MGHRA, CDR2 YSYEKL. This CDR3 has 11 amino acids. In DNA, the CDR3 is TGCGCCAGCAGCCGAGACAGGGGGCAGTTCTTC. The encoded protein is CASSRDRGQFF.

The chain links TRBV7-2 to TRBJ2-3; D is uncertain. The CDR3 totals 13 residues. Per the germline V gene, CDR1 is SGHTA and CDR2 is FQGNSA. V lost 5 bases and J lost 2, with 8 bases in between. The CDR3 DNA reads TGTGCCAGCAGCAGCCAACTCACAGATACGCAGTATTTT. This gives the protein CASSSQLTDTQYF.

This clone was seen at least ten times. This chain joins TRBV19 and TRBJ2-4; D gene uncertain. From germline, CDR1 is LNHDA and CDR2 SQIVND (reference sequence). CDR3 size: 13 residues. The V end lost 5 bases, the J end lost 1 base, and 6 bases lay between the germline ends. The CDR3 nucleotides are TGTGCCAGTAGTTTATTTGCCAAAAACATTCAGTACTTC. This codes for CASSLFAKNIQYF.

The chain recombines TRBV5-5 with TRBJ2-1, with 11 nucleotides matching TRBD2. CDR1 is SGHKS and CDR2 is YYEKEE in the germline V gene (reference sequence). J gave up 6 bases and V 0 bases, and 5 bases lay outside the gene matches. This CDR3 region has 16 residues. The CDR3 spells CASSLGLAGGVNEQFF. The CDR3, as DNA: TGTGCCAGCAGCTTGGGGCTAGCGGGAGGCGTCAATGAGCAGTTCTTC. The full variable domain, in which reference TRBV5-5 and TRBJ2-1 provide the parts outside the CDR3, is DAGVTQSPTHLIKTRGQQVTLRCSPISGHKSVSWYQQVLGQGPQFIFQYYEKEERGRGNFPDRFSARQFPNYSSELNVNALLLGDSALYLCASSLGLAGGVNEQFFGPGTRLTVL.

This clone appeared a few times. CDR3 sequence: CASSPGGGSSSGNTIYF. The CDR3 DNA sequence: TGTGCCAGCAGCCCCGGGGGAGGCTCATCCTCTGGAAACACCATATATTTT. This sequence joins TRBV11-3 and TRBJ1-3, with a weak D call TRBD1 (5 bases). V was shortened by 5 bases and J by 0 bases, with 17 bases between the two germline ends. Germline V gives CDR1 SGHNT, CDR2 YENEEA. The CDR3 totals 17 residues.

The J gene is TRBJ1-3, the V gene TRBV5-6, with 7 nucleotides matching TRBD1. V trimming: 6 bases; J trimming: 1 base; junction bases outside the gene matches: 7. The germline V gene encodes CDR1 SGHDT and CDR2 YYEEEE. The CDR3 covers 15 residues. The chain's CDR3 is CASKDRVYSGNTIYF. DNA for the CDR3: TGTGCCAGCAAAGACAGGGTGTATTCTGGAAACACCATATATTTT.

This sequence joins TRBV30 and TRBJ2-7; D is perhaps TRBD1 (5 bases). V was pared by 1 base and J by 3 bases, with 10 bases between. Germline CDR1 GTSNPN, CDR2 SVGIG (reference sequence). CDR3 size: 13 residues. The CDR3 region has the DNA TGTGCCTGGAGTGCTTACAGGAACTACGAGCAGTACTTC. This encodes CAWSAYRNYEQYF.

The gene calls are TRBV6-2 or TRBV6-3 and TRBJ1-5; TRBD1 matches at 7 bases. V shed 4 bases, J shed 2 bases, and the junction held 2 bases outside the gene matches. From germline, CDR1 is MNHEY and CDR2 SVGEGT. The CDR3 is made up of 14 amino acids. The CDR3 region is CASSSGGGNQPQHF. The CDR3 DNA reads TGTGCCAGCAGTTCAGGGGGTGGCAATCAGCCCCAGCATTTT.